This T cell receptor (beta chain) appears in the sequencing data of a study of regulatory T cells in long-lasting Graves disease. Time point in this sample: newly diagnosed GD, antithyroid drugs for less than 3 months. Extracted RNA from PBMCs served as the source of the TCR library. The CDR3 is 16 amino acids. Germline V gene data show CDR1 as SNHLY and CDR2 as FYNNEI. Trimming took off 6 bases at V and 0 bases at J, with 15 bases between the two ends. About this clonotype itself: Because the CDR3 is missing its conserved closing phenylalanine or tryptophan, this is likely a read error.

Building the TCR beta libraries relied on iRepertoire HTBI primers, and CDR3 regions underwent Arm-PCR. Original handling: Sequenced samples collectively carried 62 TRBV and some 15 TRBJ segments. Using its own MiXCR run on the multiplex PCR reads, TCRdb lists one record per CDR3 protein. These V and J calls rely on TCRdb rather than the paper's analysis. The table lists over 350,000 distinct CDR3 sequences, 14% of them singletons, with 17% in the top ten. The same data also went into a second study, on T cells in Graves' hyperthyroidism and ophthalmopathy. That study adds: A set of HTBI primers served as the primers for a first-round RT-PCR of the TCR CDR3.

The chain recombines TRBV2 with TRBJ2-4; the D gene is possibly TRBD1 (6 bases). The sample here was peripheral blood mononuclear cells (PBMCs), taken at new diagnosis, from a patient treated with antithyroid drugs. The TCR sequence derives from a woman aged 50 to 60 with Graves disease. The CDR3 loop reads CASSQRTAAAKNIQYC. CDR3 in DNA: TGTGCCAGCAGCCAACGGACAGCGGCAGCCAAAAACATTCAGTACTGC.